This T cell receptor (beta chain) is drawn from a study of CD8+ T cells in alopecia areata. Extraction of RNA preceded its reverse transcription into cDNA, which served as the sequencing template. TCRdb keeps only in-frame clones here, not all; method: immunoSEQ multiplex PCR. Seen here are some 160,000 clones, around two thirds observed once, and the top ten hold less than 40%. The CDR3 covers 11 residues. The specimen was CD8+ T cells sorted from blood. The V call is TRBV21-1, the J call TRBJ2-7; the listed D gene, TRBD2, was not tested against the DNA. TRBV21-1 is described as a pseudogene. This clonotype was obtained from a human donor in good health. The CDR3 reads CASSESYEQYF. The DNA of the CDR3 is TGTGCCAGCAGCGAGAGTTACGAGCAGTACTTC.